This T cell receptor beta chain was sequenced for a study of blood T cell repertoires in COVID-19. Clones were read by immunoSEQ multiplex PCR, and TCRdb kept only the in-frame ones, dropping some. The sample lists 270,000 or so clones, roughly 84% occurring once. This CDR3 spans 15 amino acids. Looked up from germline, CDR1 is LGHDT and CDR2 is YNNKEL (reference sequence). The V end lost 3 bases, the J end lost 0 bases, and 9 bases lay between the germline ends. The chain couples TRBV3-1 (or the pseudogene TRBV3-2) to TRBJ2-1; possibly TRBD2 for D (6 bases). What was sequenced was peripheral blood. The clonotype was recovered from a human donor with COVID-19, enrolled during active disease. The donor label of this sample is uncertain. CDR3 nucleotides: TGTGCCAGCAGCCAGGGACTGGCCTCCTACAATGAGCAGTTCTTC. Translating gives CASSQGLASYNEQFF.